This T cell receptor (beta chain) emerged from a study of T cells after yellow fever vaccination. Per the germline V gene, CDR1 is SGHRS and CDR2 is YFSETQ. This CDR3 contains 14 residues. The ends were cut back, 9 bases at V and 0 bases at J, with 14 bases in the middle. TCRdb reprocessed the 5' RACE reads with MiXCR, giving one entry per CDR3 protein. This table has about 260,000 distinct CDR3 sequences, 3.6% appearing once. This clonotype was seen repeatedly, ten times or more. The origin of this receptor is a man between 18 and 29 years old who received the YFV17D yellow fever vaccine. Sequencing used PBMCs, obtained 15 days after the yellow fever booster vaccination. The chain joins TRBV5-1 to TRBJ2-3; D is perhaps TRBD2 (5 bases). This CDR3 is CATRATLSTDTQYF. For the CDR3, the DNA is TGCGCCACGCGGGCGACTCTAAGCACAGATACGCAGTATTTT. Drawing the rest from reference TRBV5-1 and TRBJ2-3, the complete variable domain is KAGVTQTPRYLIKTRGQQVTLSCSPISGHRSVSWYQQTPGQGLQFLFEYFSETQRNKGNFPGRFSGRQFSNSRSEMNVSTLELGDSALYLCATRATLSTDTQYFGPGTRLTVL.